This T cell receptor beta chain came from a study of regulatory T cells in long-lasting Graves disease (dated by TCRdb to the early 2020s). In the study overall: Antithyroid drugs had been taken for less than 3 months by newly diagnosed Graves' disease patients. Peripheral blood TCR sequencing and RNA sequencing compared persistent Graves' disease patients with newly diagnosed Graves' disease patients. The study was registered as a clinical trial and conducted in China. A total of around 35 samples were covered by TCR sequencing, comprising approximately 13 persistent and around 20 newly diagnosed Graves' disease patients.

Receptors were amplified or captured by multiplex PCR. For sequencing, an Illumina HiSeq 4000 was employed. TCR beta libraries were built with iRepertoire HTBI primers and Arm-PCR amplification of CDR3 regions. Gel purification was performed on PCR products prior to sequencing. Processing in the source paper ran as follows. Gene usage analysis of CDR3 amino acid clonotypes used the approximately 56 TRBV and approximately 13 TRBJ segments found across samples. COPE and FqMerger were used to merge the filtered high-quality paired reads into contigs. BLAST was used to align contigs to IMGT TRBV, TRBD and TRBJ reference genes, and CDR3 was defined according to IMGT. Any clonotype with a frequency above 0.1% was classified as a highly expanded clone. Repertoire diversity was measured by Shannon entropy, and V-J evenness by the Gini coefficient. Public clonotypes were defined as clonotypes shared by more than one individual. TCRdb reworked the public reads: Q25 trimming with fastp, MiXCR clone assembly, productive beta chains retained. One record per CDR3 amino acid sequence lists the most common genes and DNA. None of the V and J calls come from the authors' own analysis; TCRdb made them. The sample table records 350,000 to 550,000 distinct CDR3 sequences; about 15% of these occur just once. Of the sample, over 15% falls within the top ten clones.

The CDR3 spans 13 residues, from the cysteine through the phenylalanine. The CDR3 DNA has 39 bases and is translated from base 1. The trim is 6 bases for V and 4 bases for J, with a gap of 12 bases between the germline ends. From a lookup of the germline V gene, CDR1 and CDR2 are MDHEN and SYDVKM. What the research found in general, with its limitations: Persistent Graves' disease patients showed lower TCR Shannon entropy and fewer highly expanded clones than newly diagnosed patients, suggesting clonal expansion. As a limitation, the authors acknowledged that the small sample size may reduce accuracy. Persistent disease showed preferential use of TRBV28, TRBJ1-2 and TRBJ2-5, whereas newly diagnosed disease favored TRBV20-1 and TRBJ2-1. More public clonotypes were shared among persistent patients (roughly 2,900) than among newly diagnosed patients (approximately 1,000). Sequencing and analysis were restricted to the TCR beta chain. The study examined only peripheral blood because the primary lesion, thyroid tissue, could not be accessed.

What the time point label conveys for this sample: newly diagnosed GD, antithyroid drugs for less than 3 months. RNA was extracted from PBMCs in TRIzol for both TCR sequencing and RNA sequencing. The diagnosis of Graves' disease was made according to American Thyroid Association guidelines. Patients for the study were recruited at an endocrinology department in Xi'an, China. Each patient gave approximately 8.8 milliliters of peripheral blood, collected in an EDTA anticoagulant tube. Ficoll Paque Plus density gradient separation was used to isolate PBMCs, and no further T cell sorting was performed. RNA quality was checked with an Agilent 2100 Bioanalyzer and agarose gel, and concentration with a NanoDrop 2000. In regard to this clonotype: Its recognized antigen is unknown. Base-call qualities are not available, and no considerably larger clone is one nucleotide away.

These data were likewise used in another study, on T cells in Graves' hyperthyroidism and ophthalmopathy. Per that second paper: Stable Graves' hyperthyroidism was defined as no progression to ophthalmopathy during 18 months of follow-up. Hyperthyroidism patients were newly diagnosed, with disease duration under 2 months, and aged 18 to 65 years. Exclusion was applied to patients with uncontrolled infections, other autoimmune diseases, pregnancy or lactation. Diagnoses were based on clinical symptoms, serum thyroxine and TRAb, thyroid ultrasound and orbital computed tomography. A first-round RT-PCR of the TCR CDR3 used the HTBI primer set with the Qiagen OneStep RT-PCR kit. Most expanded thyroid clonotypes (frequency above 0.001) were also detected in blood, a finding suggesting that blood repertoires may reflect thyroid immune responses. A model built on a 13 V-J signature distinguished ophthalmopathy from stable hyperthyroidism, reaching 85% to 90% sensitivity and 81.08% specificity in cross-validation and 80%/75% in testing. During validation, the model predicted progression to ophthalmopathy a median of about 5.9 months ahead of onset, with around 65% sensitivity and 72% to 80% specificity. To identify TCR V-J signatures that set the groups apart, the researchers used a discovery cohort of 100 patients, made up of 40 to 45 with Graves' ophthalmopathy and 55 to 65 with stable Graves' hyperthyroidism. Prospective prediction of ophthalmopathy was tested in an independent validation cohort of approximately 19 hyperthyroidism patients and around 16 patients who later progressed to ophthalmopathy. The roughly 94 discovery patients were randomly split 7:3 into training and test sets. In six Graves' hyperthyroidism patients, the study also compared T-cell repertoires from thyroid tissue with T-cell repertoires from blood. Following sampling, methimazole starting at 30 mg daily was given to hyperthyroidism patients, and high-dose intravenous methylprednisolone was given to ophthalmopathy patients. The libraries were constructed in a second round of multiplex PCR and then size-selected and purified. Sequencing of the libraries was done on an Illumina HiSeq2000 using paired-end 100 bp reads. SOAPnuke was used to process the raw data, removing reads that contained adapters or uncalled bases, had a mean Phred below 15, or lacked an exact match to the constant primer or identifier. COPE v1.2.5 was used to merge high-quality paired reads, and clonotypes were defined as unique nucleotide sequences. MiTCR v1.1 was used to align clonotypes to the IMGT TRBV, TRBD and TRBJ reference segments. Only V-J combinations with frequency above 0.0001, covering approximately 99% of repertoires, were analysed. A TCS score was defined as the ratio between F50 (clonal expansion) and ExV (chaos), using BLOSUM62-based TCRdist between CDR3 peptides within each V-J. Welch's t-statistics and random forest reduced approximately 520 V-J features to roughly 13, which were used in a naive Bayes classifier (R e1071). No statistical method was used to set the sample size in advance, and investigators knew the group allocation. According to the paper, TCR Vbeta CDR3 sequencing was carried out on 135 peripheral blood samples, which came from under 50 ophthalmopathy, approximately 78 hyperthyroidism and approximately 17 progressor patients.

This TCR came from a woman aged 45 to 65 with Graves disease. Donor details come from another sample of the same person, matched by shared clones. The sequence joins TRBV28 to TRBJ1-2; a tentative D call is TRBD1 (6 bases match). The input for sequencing was peripheral blood mononuclear cells (PBMCs), taken at new diagnosis, from a patient treated with antithyroid drugs. The nucleotide sequence is given as TGTGCCAGCAGGCCCGGACAGCTCTATGGCTACACCTTC. Its protein product is CASRPGQLYGYTF.